These 3 T cell receptor beta chains came from one sample sequenced in a study of blood T cell repertoires in COVID-19. Libraries were prepared by immunoSEQ multiplex PCR; TCRdb keeps only in-frame clonotypes and omits some of them. The repertoire has around 140,000 clones, 86% of them found once; the top ten carry 7.5% to 8.5%. Sequencing was carried out using peripheral blood. The receptors were gathered from a woman in her fifties or sixties with acute or convalescent COVID-19.

CDR3 residues: CASSLDFSTGELFF. The CDR3 nucleotides read TGTGCCAGCAGCTTGGATTTTAGCACCGGGGAGCTGTTTTTT. The chain links TRBV5-4 to TRBJ2-2; no clear D. The germline V gene has CDR1 SGHNT and CDR2 YYREEE (reference sequence). The CDR3 contains 14 residues. V lost 0 bases and J 4 bases, leaving 7 bases between the germline ends.

The chain has TRBV6-5 and TRBJ1-2, with D unclear. Trimming took 5 bases from V and 2 from J, leaving 12 bases between them. This CDR3 region has 14 residues. Germline CDR1 is MNHEY and CDR2 is SVGAGI. DNA of the CDR3: TGTGCCAGCAGTCCGGTGGGCCCCAACTATGGCTACACCTTC. It codes for CASSPVGPNYGYTF.

This chain joins TRBV7-8 and TRBJ2-6, with unresolved D. V lost 1 base to trimming and J lost 10 bases, with 8 bases between them. Germline V lookup: CDR1 SGHVS, CDR2 FQNEAQ. This CDR3 region has 13 residues. The CDR3 nucleotides read TGTGCCAGCAGCTTAGGTGGCAAAAACGTCCTGACTTTC. This codes for CASSLGGKNVLTF.